The 5 T cell receptor beta chains given below trace back to one sample, sequenced in a study of T cells after yellow fever vaccination. TCRdb re-called the 5' RACE reads through MiXCR, storing one row per CDR3 protein. The sample records 90,000 to 130,000 distinct CDR3 sequences, 8.4% being singletons. The sample consisted of CD8+ T cells sorted from PBMCs, taken 45 days after the yellow fever booster vaccination. These receptors were taken from a man under 40 who received the YFV17D yellow fever vaccine.

This clonotype was picked up many times. The J gene is TRBJ1-1, the V gene TRBV15, with 9 bases aligning to TRBD1. The V gene's germline CDR1 is LNHNV and CDR2 YYDKDF (reference sequence). Trimming at V came to 7 bases and at J to 1 base, leaving 10 bases not matched to a gene. The CDR3 covers 16 residues. CDR3 sequence: CATNSGTGYRNTEAFF. CDR3 sequence (DNA): TGTGCCACCAACTCCGGGACAGGGTATCGGAACACTGAAGCTTTCTTT.

The rearrangement joins TRBV6-1 to TRBJ2-6; 10 nucleotides line up with TRBD1. The CDR3 is made up of 17 amino acids. With V trimmed by 5 bases and J by 1 base, 5 bases remained unmatched. Germline V gives CDR1 MNHNS, CDR2 SASEGT. Written as DNA, the CDR3 is TGTGCCAGCAGTCCCGGGACAGGGGATTCTGGGGCCAACGTCCTGACTTTC. It specifies CASSPGTGDSGANVLTF.

This clonotype was seen at least ten times. CDR3 region: CASRSQGSSYEQYF. The CDR3 nucleotides are TGTGCCAGCAGATCGCAGGGAAGCTCCTACGAGCAGTACTTC. J is TRBJ2-7 and V is TRBV6-1; D is perhaps TRBD1 (5 bases). Trimming took off 6 bases at V and 0 bases at J, with 12 bases between the two ends. This CDR3 has 14 residues. CDR1 and CDR2 (germline): MNHNS, SASEGT.

This clonotype was recorded many times. The J gene is TRBJ1-2, the V gene TRBV7-9; D unresolved. Germline assignment: CDR1 SEHNR and CDR2 FQNEAQ (reference sequence). The CDR3 has 11 residues. The V end was cut by 8 bases, the J end by 2 bases, with 6 bases between. CDR3 in DNA: TGTGCCAGCGGCCTGAACTATGGCTACACCTTC. It is translated as CASGLNYGYTF.

This clonotype was counted ten times or more. V usage is TRBV28 and J usage is TRBJ2-1; 13 bases agree with TRBD2. CDR1 and CDR2 from the germline V gene are MDHEN and SYDVKM. This CDR3 is built from 18 residues. V lost 4 bases, J lost 4 bases, and 10 bases stayed unmatched. The CDR3 reads CASSSWRTSGGSYNEQFF. DNA for the CDR3: TGTGCCAGCAGTTCCTGGCGGACTAGCGGGGGTTCTTACAATGAGCAGTTCTTC.